This note documents a single TCR beta chain sequence. Its antigen is not known. Sequenced by immunoSEQ multiplex PCR; TCRdb stores in-frame clones only, minus some. The sample lists 150,000 or so clones; about 87% were seen once. These data originate in a study of radiation and T cells in renal cell carcinoma. Study results and limitations: No pretreatment tumor biopsies were available for baseline clonotypes. Top tumor clonotypes rose in blood 2 weeks post-radiation, then contracted.

The CDR3 covers 13 residues. Per the germline V gene, CDR1 is MNHNY and CDR2 is SVGAGI (reference sequence). The junction had 9 bases not matched to a gene; V was cut back by 10 bases and J by 7 bases. The sample's time point: baseline pretreatment blood. Treatment noted: 15 Gy SBRT to primary tumor, nephrectomy 4 weeks later. After SBRT, blood was collected at 2 and 4 weeks, plus baseline. Sequenced material: blood, taken from a patient whose treatment included radiotherapy and nephrectomy. The chain uses TRBV6-6 and TRBJ1-4; 7 bases are a match to TRBD1. The TCR was taken from a woman between 65 and 79 years old with renal cell carcinoma. The CDR3 loop is CATGRGHSEKLFF. The CDR3 nucleotides are TGTGCCACCGGGAGGGGGCACTCTGAAAAACTGTTTTTT.